This TCR beta chain derives from a study of shared clonotypes between healthy human individuals (dated by TCRdb to between 2020 and 2021). For the wider study: The cohort comprised a couple of women and three men aged 18 to 49 years. For each donor, CD4 naive and CD4 memory were each given three plates, CD8 naive was given two plates, and CD8 memory was given one plate. Blood TCR repertoires of about five healthy adults were deeply sequenced to estimate repertoire size and the extent of clonotype sharing between individuals. To increase sequencing depth and limit assay-specific biases, different laboratories used diverse techniques to prepare libraries and sequence TCR repertoires. Each donor's leukapheresis produced roughly between roughly 0.85 and 10 billion PBMCs.

Of note for this clone: Its antigen remains undetermined. The record has no base qualities; no much larger clone is one base away.

TCR CDR3 regions were amplified from genomic DNA by multiplex PCR using the deep immunoSEQ assay. Genomic DNA extracted from each cell subset was distributed evenly over all wells of several immunoSEQ 96-well plates, and each plate served as one replicate. For sorted subsets, approximately 210 ng genomic DNA, equal to about 30,000 T cell genomes, was loaded into each replicate PCR. Purified libraries were quantified with a Qubit 3.0 fluorometer, sized on a Bioanalyzer 2100, and re-quantified with the KAPA Library Quantification kit. Every immunoSEQ 96-well plate was sequenced on a separate single-read 150-cycle Illumina NextSeq 550 flow cell. The study's own analysis went as follows. The immunoSEQ output contained only junctional sequences without quality scores, so filtering could not match that applied to full-length reads. Sequences were annotated with PyIR, a Python wrapper for IgBLAST v1.9, and V/J genes and CDR3 were assigned using IMGT germline references. Any read was removed if the V/J assignment was weak (E-value above 1e-6), the CDR3 was missing, or the read contained stop codons, out-of-frame junctions, or ambiguous translated residues. A V3J clonotype was defined by an identical inferred V gene, J gene, and CDR3 amino acid sequence. The percentage overlap between two repertoires was calculated by dividing the number of shared unique clonotypes by the size of the smaller repertoire. Three approaches were used to assess repertoire richness: RTK rarefaction, the Chao1 estimator, and Recon v2.1 estimates of unobserved clonotypes. OLGA was used to compute generation probabilities for all TCRbeta clonotypes that the gDNA method yielded from a few donors. Entries here come from immuneACCESS through TCRdb and include only in-frame sequences with V and J called. Some clones fail to appear in such tables; in the studies checked, an unresolved V gene covers under half of the shortfall, and the cause of the remainder is unknown. The V and J calls and clone size come from that table; D and trimming were worked out from the DNA. Present in this sample are hundreds of thousands of clones, around 73% of which were seen just once. The leading ten clones occupy under 2% of the sample.

The germline V gene (reference sequence) specifies LNHDA as CDR1 and SQIVND as CDR2. Cut back by 6 bases and 4 bases, the V and J ends lie 9 bases apart. The cysteine opens and the phenylalanine closes a CDR3 of 12 amino acids. Only the CDR3 region is kept as DNA, spanning 36 bases read in frame from base 1. General conclusions and limits of the study: Rarefaction of sorted-subset datasets indicated incomplete sequencing despite the large sequencing depth. Sampling was limited to blood, and TCR repertoires in tissue likely differ from TCR repertoires in blood. The small number of donors limited the genetic and exposure-history diversity represented. Across a few donors, about 4.5% of naive CD4, 3% to 4% of naive CD8, under 2.5% of memory CD4, and around 0.4% of memory CD8 clonotypes were shared. Larger estimated clonotype richness was generally found for naive subsets than for memory subsets. Higher generation probabilities were observed for clonotypes shared by all four sorted-subset donors than for non-shared clonotypes. Pairwise subsampling indicated that sequencing depth was expected to affect the degree of clonotype sharing among donors.

Donors were healthy HIV-negative adults with no recently reported acute infections or vaccinations. All donors were Caucasian adults living in Nashville, Tennessee, USA. CD4+ T cells were enriched through magnetic negative selection, after which naive cells were positively selected on CD45RA and the remaining negative fraction served as the memory subset. Blood was collected by leukapheresis, and PBMCs were isolated by Ficoll-Histopaque density gradient centrifugation and then cryopreserved in liquid nitrogen vapor phase. Analytical flow cytometry was used to check the purity and quantity of each magnetically sorted T cell population. Genomic DNA was isolated from every sorted fraction and measured by UV absorbance on a Nanodrop 2000c.

The receptor comes from a woman in her 30s in good health. The sequenced material came from memory CD4+ T cells sorted from blood. The cell subset or site label here, explained by the study, means: CD45RA-negative fraction. The rearrangement combines TRBV19 with TRBJ2-5, and TRBD2 may be the D gene, going by 6 matching bases. CDR3 reads: CASRGTRETQYF. The nucleotides read TGTGCCAGTAGGGGGACTCGAGAGACCCAGTACTTC.